This TCR beta chain was profiled in a study of response to subunit inactivated influenza vaccine. TCRdb recomputed calls from the RT-PCR reads with MiXCR, one row per CDR3 protein. This sample has under 550,000 distinct CDR3 sequences; more than 7% occur once, and the top ten carry about an eighth. Germline CDR1 SGHTA, CDR2 FQGNSA. The CDR3 length is 15 residues. V shed 1 base and J shed 9 bases, with 13 bases lying between them. This sample comprised PBMCs from blood, obtained less than 25 months after vaccination. The chain has TRBV7-2 and TRBJ1-6, with D possibly being TRBD1 (5 bases). This TCR was recovered from a man between 50 and 75 years old who received an inactivated influenza vaccine. As DNA, the CDR3 is TGTGCCAGCAGCTTAGACGGGACCCAAATTTCACCCCTCCACTTT. Amino acids: CASSLDGTQISPLHF.